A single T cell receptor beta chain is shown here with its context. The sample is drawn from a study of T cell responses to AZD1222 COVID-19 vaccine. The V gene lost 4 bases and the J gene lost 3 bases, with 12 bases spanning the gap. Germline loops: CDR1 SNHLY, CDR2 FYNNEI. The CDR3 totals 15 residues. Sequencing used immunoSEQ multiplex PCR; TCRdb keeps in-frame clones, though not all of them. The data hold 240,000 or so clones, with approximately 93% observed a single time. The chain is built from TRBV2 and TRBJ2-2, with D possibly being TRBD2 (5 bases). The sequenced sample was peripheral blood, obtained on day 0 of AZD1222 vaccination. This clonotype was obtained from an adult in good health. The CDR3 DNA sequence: TGTGCCAGCAGTGGGGCCGCAGCGGACACCGGGGAGCTGTTTTTT. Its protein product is CASSGAAADTGELFF.